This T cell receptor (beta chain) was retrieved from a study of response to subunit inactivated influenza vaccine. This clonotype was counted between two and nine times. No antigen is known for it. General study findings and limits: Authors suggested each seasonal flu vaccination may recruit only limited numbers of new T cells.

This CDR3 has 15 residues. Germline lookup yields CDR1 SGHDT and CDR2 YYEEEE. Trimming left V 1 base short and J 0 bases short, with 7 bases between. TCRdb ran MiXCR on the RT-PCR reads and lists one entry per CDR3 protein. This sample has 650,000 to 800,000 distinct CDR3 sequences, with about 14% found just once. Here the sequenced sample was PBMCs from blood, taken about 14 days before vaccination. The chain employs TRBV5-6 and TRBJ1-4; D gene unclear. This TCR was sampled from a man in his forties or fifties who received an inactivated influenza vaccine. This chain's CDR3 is CASSLIAATNEKLFF. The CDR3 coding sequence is TGTGCCAGCAGCTTGATAGCGGCAACTAATGAAAAACTGTTTTTT.